This T cell receptor (beta chain) was identified in a study of blood T cell repertoires in COVID-19. The length of the CDR3 is 15 residues. Germline V CDR1 and CDR2: SNHLY, FYNNEI. V lost 2 bases to trimming and J lost 7 bases, with 15 bases between them. Data came from immunoSEQ multiplex PCR; TCRdb stores just in-frame clones and leaves some out. The sample carries roughly 56,000 clones, 90% recorded once. This clonotype was obtained from a man in his fifties or sixties with active COVID-19. The chain carries TRBV2 and TRBJ2-4; possible D gene TRBD2, 5 bases. Sequenced sample: peripheral blood. The CDR3 reads CASSELEREANIQYF. Here the CDR3 DNA reads TGTGCCAGCAGTGAACTGGAGAGGGAAGCTAACATTCAGTACTTC.